This T cell receptor beta chain was identified in a study of T cells in Graves' hyperthyroidism and ophthalmopathy. Amplification of TCR beta CDR3 regions was performed using RNA transcripts as template. Carried out on the TCR CDR3, a first-round RT-PCR used the HTBI primer set. TCRdb redid the calling of the multiplex PCR reads with MiXCR, one entry per CDR3 protein. The sample records some 550,000 distinct CDR3 sequences, roughly 20% being singletons. The length of the CDR3 is 15 residues. Germline CDR1 and CDR2: MNHEY and SVGAGI. Trimming took off 0 bases at V and 2 bases at J, with 11 bases between the two ends. This clonotype was seen ten or more times.

Sequences were obtained from blood. This chain uses TRBV6-5 with TRBJ2-7; D unresolved. The sequence came from a young man with Graves' hyperthyroidism. The CDR3 is CASSYSKAGAYEQYF. As DNA, the CDR3 is TGTGCCAGCAGTTACTCGAAGGCAGGAGCCTACGAGCAGTACTTC.